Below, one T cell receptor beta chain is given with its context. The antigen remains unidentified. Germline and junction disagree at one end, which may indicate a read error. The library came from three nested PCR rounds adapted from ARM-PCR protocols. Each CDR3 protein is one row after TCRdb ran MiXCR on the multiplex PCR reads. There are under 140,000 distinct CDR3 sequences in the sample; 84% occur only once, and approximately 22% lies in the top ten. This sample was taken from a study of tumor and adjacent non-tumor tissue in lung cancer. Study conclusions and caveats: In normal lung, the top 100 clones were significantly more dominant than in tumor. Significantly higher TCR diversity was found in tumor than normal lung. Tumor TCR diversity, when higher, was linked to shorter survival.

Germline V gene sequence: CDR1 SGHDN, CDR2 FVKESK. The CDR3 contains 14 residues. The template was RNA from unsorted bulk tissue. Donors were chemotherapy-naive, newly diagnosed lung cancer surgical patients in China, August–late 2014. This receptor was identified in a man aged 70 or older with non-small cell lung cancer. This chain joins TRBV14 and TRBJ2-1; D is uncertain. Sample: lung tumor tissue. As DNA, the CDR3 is TGTGCCACCAGCATCCATGGCCCTTACAATGAGCATTTCTTC. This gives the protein CATSIHGPYNEHFF.